This passage covers 21 T cell receptor beta chains from one sample sequenced in a study of cytomegalovirus exposure and HLA in healthy donors. Primers included in the PCR were 60 Vbeta and 13 Jbeta primers. The repertoire was sequenced with immunoSEQ multiplex PCR; TCRdb's copy has only in-frame clones and lacks some. The repertoire holds roughly 200,000 clones, with 80% to 90% as singletons. Specimen: PBMCs. These receptor sequences come from a man younger than 45 in good health and CMV-seronegative.

The rearrangement joins TRBV15 to TRBJ2-7, with D unresolved. The V end was cut by 1 base, the J end by 0 bases, with 13 bases between. The CDR3 contains 16 residues. The germline CDR1 and CDR2 sequences are LNHNV and YYDKDF (reference sequence). The CDR3: CATSRVPDTSSYEQYF. CDR3 DNA: TGTGCCACCAGCAGAGTCCCTGACACGAGCTCCTACGAGCAGTACTTC.

The rearrangement uses TRBV14 and TRBJ2-7; TRBD2 might be the D (6 bases). The CDR3 runs 15 residues. Germline values: CDR1 SGHDN, CDR2 FVKESK. V lost 6 bases and J lost 3, with 18 bases in between. CDR3 in amino acids: CASSVLGLGSYEQYF. DNA for the CDR3: TGTGCCAGCAGTGTTTTGGGACTCGGGAGCTACGAGCAGTACTTC. The full variable domain, rest sourced from reference TRBV14 and TRBJ2-7, is EAGVTQFPSHSVIEKGQTVTLRCDPISGHDNLYWYRRVMGKEIKFLLHFVKESKQDESGMPNNRFLAERTGGTYSTLKVQPAELEDSGVYFCASSVLGLGSYEQYFGPGTRLTVT.

The chain carries TRBV10-2 and TRBJ1-1; 8 positions match TRBD1. The J segment lost 7 bases and the V segment lost 4 bases, leaving 5 bases of the junction unmatched. The CDR3 has 13 residues. The V gene's germline CDR1 is WSHSY and CDR2 SAAADI. CDR3 protein: CASSGYRGYEAFF. Here the CDR3 DNA reads TGCGCCAGCAGTGGTTACAGGGGGTATGAAGCTTTCTTT.

The rearrangement links TRBV7-8 to TRBJ1-5; D is unresolved. The germline V and J ends were trimmed by 5 bases and 3 bases, with 11 bases remaining between them. The CDR3 totals 14 residues. From germline, CDR1 is SGHVS and CDR2 FQNEAQ. CDR3 nucleotide sequence: TGTGCCAGCAGCCCTGGACTAAACAATCAGCCCCAGCATTTT. Translated, it gives CASSPGLNNQPQHF.

The rearrangement joins TRBV6-1 to TRBJ2-5; 7 bases align to TRBD2. There are 16 residues in the CDR3. Germline V gene data show CDR1 as MNHNS and CDR2 as SASEGT. Trimming removed 0 bases from V and 3 bases from J; junction bases left unmatched: 7. This chain's CDR3 is CASSEAGGGVKETQYF. The CDR3 nucleotides read TGTGCCAGCAGTGAAGCGGGTGGGGGGGTAAAAGAGACCCAGTACTTC.

The gene calls are TRBV5-4 and TRBJ1-4, with TRBD1 matching 7 bases. The trim removed 3 bases at V and 5 bases at J, leaving 7 bases unmatched. Germline loops: CDR1 SGHNT, CDR2 YYREEE (reference sequence). This CDR3 has 15 amino acids. This CDR3 is CASSYRQGRNEKLFF. CDR3 DNA sequence: TGTGCCAGCAGCTACCGACAGGGCCGGAATGAAAAACTGTTTTTT.

This chain joins TRBV9 and TRBJ1-2; 10 bases agree with TRBD1. The trim removed 5 bases at V and 7 bases at J, leaving 11 bases unmatched. Germline CDR1 and CDR2: SGDLS and YYNGEE. This CDR3 region has 15 residues. CDR3 nucleotide sequence: TGTGCCAGCAGAAACCGGGACAGGGGCCCCGGTGGCTACACCTTC. Residues: CASRNRDRGPGGYTF.

Of note for this clone: Other DNA sequences in this sample translate to the same CDR3. The rearrangement links TRBV6-1 to TRBJ1-2; D is undetermined. The CDR3 runs to 13 residues. V was clipped by 0 bases and J by 4 bases, with 6 bases between them. Germline CDR1 MNHNS, CDR2 SASEGT. This CDR3 reads CASSEARGYGYTF. For the CDR3, the DNA is TGTGCCAGCAGTGAAGCCCGGGGCTATGGCTACACCTTC.

The V call is TRBV27, the J call TRBJ2-3; TRBD2 matches 8 bases. The ends lost 5 bases at V and 2 bases at J; junction bases unmatched: 9. In germline, CDR1 is MNHEY, CDR2 SMNVEV (reference sequence). The CDR3 contains 16 residues. The CDR3 DNA follows: TGTGCCAGCAGTCCTCTAAGCGGGGGCTACACAGATACGCAGTATTTT. It yields the protein CASSPLSGGYTDTQYF.

V gene TRBV6-5 combines with J gene TRBJ1-5; 7 nucleotides agree with TRBD1. Germline V CDR1 and CDR2: MNHEY, SVGAGI. This CDR3 has 13 amino acids. The trim removed 9 bases at V and 2 bases at J, leaving 4 bases unmatched. The DNA for the CDR3 is TGTGCCAGTGGACAGGCGGGCAATCAGCCCCAGCATTTT. Amino acid sequence: CASGQAGNQPQHF.

This clone was seen more than once but under ten times. The J gene is TRBJ2-5, the V gene TRBV5-4, with D hard to call. Trimming shortened V by 3 bases and J by 2 bases, and 11 bases separated the two germline ends. The CDR3 totals 14 residues. Germline values: CDR1 SGHNT, CDR2 YYREEE (reference sequence). The CDR3 DNA is TGTGCCAGCAGCTCCCTATCTGAACAAGAGACCCAGTACTTC. This sequence encodes CASSSLSEQETQYF. Full variable domain (missing parts from reference TRBV5-4 and TRBJ2-5): ETGVTQSPTHLIKTRGQQVTLRCSSQSGHNTVSWYQQALGQGPQFIFQYYREEENGRGNFPPRFSGLQFPNYSSELNVNALELDDSALYLCASSSLSEQETQYFGPGTRLLVL.

This clone has just one count. This sequence joins TRBV6-1 and TRBJ2-5, with D perhaps matching TRBD2 (5 bases). The CDR3 totals 13 residues. The V end was cut by 4 bases, the J end by 2 bases, with 8 bases between. Germline values: CDR1 MNHNS, CDR2 SASEGT. For the CDR3, the DNA is TGTGCCAGCAGTGGCGGGTGGCAAGAGACCCAGTACTTC. Translation gives CASSGGWQETQYF.

This clone was seen a few times. Compared with germline, one end of the junction differs, possibly owing to a read error. The J gene is TRBJ2-1, the V gene TRBV19; the D gene is possibly TRBD1 (5 bases). The CDR3 sequence is 16 residues long. Looked up from germline, CDR1 is LNHDA and CDR2 is SQIVND (reference sequence). The CDR3 DNA sequence: TGTGCCAGTAGTATAGATTGGGGCAGGCCCTACGATGAGCAGTTCTTC. Amino acid sequence: CASSIDWGRPYDEQFF.

The chain combines TRBV27 with TRBJ1-6, with D uncertain. Germline V gives CDR1 MNHEY, CDR2 SMNVEV (reference sequence). This CDR3 region has 15 residues. V lost 5 bases and J 9 bases, leaving 17 bases between the germline ends. The DNA of the CDR3 is TGTGCCAGCAGTCCTACTAGGGCCCCTAGTTCACCCCTCCACTTT. Its translation: CASSPTRAPSSPLHF.

This rearrangement joins TRBV7-2 to TRBJ1-2; D might be TRBD1 (6 bases). Trimming stripped 10 bases from V and 5 bases from J, with 20 bases between. Per germline, CDR1 SGHTA and CDR2 FQGNSA. This CDR3 has 14 residues. The CDR3: CATSGGKGVYGYTF. In DNA form, the CDR3 reads TGTGCCACCTCGGGCGGCAAGGGGGTGTATGGCTACACCTTC.

This clone was counted only a few times. V is TRBV19 and J is TRBJ2-3; 9 positions match TRBD2. The CDR3 is 15 amino acids. From germline, CDR1 is LNHDA and CDR2 SQIVND (reference sequence). The trim removed 5 bases at V and 4 bases at J, leaving 7 bases unmatched. The CDR3 loop reads CASSSGAGGADTQYF. CDR3 DNA sequence: TGTGCCAGTAGTTCTGGGGCGGGAGGGGCAGATACGCAGTATTTT. The whole variable domain, filled in from reference TRBV19 and TRBJ2-3, reads DGGITQSPKYLFRKEGQNVTLSCEQNLNHDAMYWYRQDPGQGLRLIYYSQIVNDFQKGDIAEGYSVSREKKESFPLTVTSAQKNPTAFYLCASSSGAGGADTQYFGPGTRLTVL.

This chain links TRBV5-6 with TRBJ1-6; D is possibly TRBD1 (5 bases). The germline V gene has CDR1 SGHDT and CDR2 YYEEEE. The CDR3 has 15 amino acids. Trimming took off 0 bases at V and 8 bases at J, with 12 bases between the two ends. The CDR3 reads CASSLDSPGDSPLHF. The CDR3 DNA is TGTGCCAGCAGCTTGGACAGTCCGGGGGATTCACCCCTCCACTTT.

The V call is TRBV7-9, the J call TRBJ1-1; 7 positions agree with TRBD1. J gave up 5 bases and V 7 bases, and 7 bases lay outside the gene matches. This CDR3 region has 13 residues. The germline gives CDR1 SEHNR, CDR2 FQNEAQ (reference sequence). In nucleotides, the CDR3 is TGTGCCAGCATCCTAGTGACAGGGACTGAAGCTTTCTTT. It translates to CASILVTGTEAFF.

The chain couples TRBV6-1 to TRBJ1-1, with D maybe TRBD1 (6 bases). Germline V gives CDR1 MNHNS, CDR2 SASEGT. V gave up 8 bases and J gave up 1 base, with 17 bases separating them. This CDR3 spans 15 amino acids. The CDR3 here is CASPKAGAGNTEAFF. The CDR3 DNA reads TGTGCCAGCCCTAAGGCGGGGGCTGGGAACACTGAAGCTTTCTTT.

This clone came up once. At one end, the junction sequence differs from germline, possibly due to a read error. The genes are TRBV7-7 and TRBJ2-1, with 11 bases matching TRBD2. The germline V gene encodes CDR1 SSHAT and CDR2 FNYEAQ (reference sequence). This CDR3 has 18 residues. CDR3 sequence: CASSLGLAGGISYNEQFF. DNA for the CDR3: TGTGCTAGCAGCTTAGGCCTAGCGGGGGGTATTTCCTACAATGAGCAGTTCTTC.

CDR3 nucleotides: TGCGCCAGCAGGGGCCACGGTTTAGGTGAGCAGTTCTTC. This encodes CASRGHGLGEQFF. The chain uses TRBV10-2 and TRBJ2-1; D not resolved. CDR1 and CDR2 (germline): WSHSY, SAAADI. The V end was cut by 6 bases, the J end by 9 bases, with 15 bases between. The CDR3 totals 13 residues.